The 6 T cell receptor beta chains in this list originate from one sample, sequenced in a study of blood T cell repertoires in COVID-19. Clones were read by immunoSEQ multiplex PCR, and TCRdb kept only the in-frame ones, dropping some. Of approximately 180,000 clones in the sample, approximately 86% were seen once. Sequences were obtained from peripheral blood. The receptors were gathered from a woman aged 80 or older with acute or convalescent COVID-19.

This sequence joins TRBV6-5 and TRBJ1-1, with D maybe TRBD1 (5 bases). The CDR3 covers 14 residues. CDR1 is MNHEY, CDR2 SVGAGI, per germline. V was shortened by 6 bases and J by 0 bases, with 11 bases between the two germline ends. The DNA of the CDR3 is TGTGCCAGCAGATTGGGGGGAATGAACACTGAAGCTTTCTTT. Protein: CASRLGGMNTEAFF.

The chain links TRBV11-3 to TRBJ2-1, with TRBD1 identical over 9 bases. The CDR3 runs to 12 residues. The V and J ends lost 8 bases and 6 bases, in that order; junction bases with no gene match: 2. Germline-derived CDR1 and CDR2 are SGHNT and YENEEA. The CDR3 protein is CASGGQGNEQFF. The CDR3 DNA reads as TGTGCCAGCGGGGGACAGGGCAATGAGCAGTTCTTC.

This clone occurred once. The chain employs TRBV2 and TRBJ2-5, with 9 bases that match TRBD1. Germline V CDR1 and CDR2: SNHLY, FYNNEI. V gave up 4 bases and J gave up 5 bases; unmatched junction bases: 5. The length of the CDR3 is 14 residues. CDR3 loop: CASSVDRGVETQYF. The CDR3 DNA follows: TGTGCCAGCAGTGTGGACAGGGGAGTGGAGACCCAGTACTTC.

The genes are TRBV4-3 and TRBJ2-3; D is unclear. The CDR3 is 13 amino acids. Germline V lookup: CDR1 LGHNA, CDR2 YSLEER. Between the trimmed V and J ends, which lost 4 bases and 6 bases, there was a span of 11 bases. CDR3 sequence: CASSLNPRDTQYF. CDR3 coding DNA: TGCGCCAGCAGCCTTAACCCCAGGGATACGCAGTATTTT.

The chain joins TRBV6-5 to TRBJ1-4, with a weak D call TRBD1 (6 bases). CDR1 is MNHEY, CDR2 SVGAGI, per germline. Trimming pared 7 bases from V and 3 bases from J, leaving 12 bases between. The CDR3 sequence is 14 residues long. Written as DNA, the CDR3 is TGTGCCAGCATTACCGACAGGTCTAATGAAAAACTGTTTTTT. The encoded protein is CASITDRSNEKLFF.

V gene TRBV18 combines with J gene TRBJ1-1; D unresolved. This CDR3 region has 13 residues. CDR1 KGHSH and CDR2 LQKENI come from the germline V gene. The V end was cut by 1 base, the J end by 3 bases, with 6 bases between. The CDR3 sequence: CASSPRQDTEAFF. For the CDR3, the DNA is TGTGCCAGCTCACCACGGCAGGACACTGAAGCTTTCTTT.